Listed below are T cell receptor beta chains from one sample, sequenced in a study of blood T cell repertoires in COVID-19. Sequenced by immunoSEQ multiplex PCR; TCRdb stores in-frame clones only, minus some. The table records under 350,000 clones, more than 75% of them present only once. Sequencing input: peripheral blood. These receptors were obtained from a man aged 65-85 years with acute or convalescent COVID-19. The CDR3 runs from the conserved cysteine through the conserved F or W. Each record gives: clone size, V gene, D gene, J gene, CDR3 DNA, CDR3 protein. The D gene is left open where the match is weak. Clone size is given for some rows only: seen once, a few or many times, or a class if the clone is expanded.

>-|TRBV19|-|TRBJ2-1
TGTGCCAGTAGGCCGAGACCCGGGACGGGGGCCTACAATGAGCAGTTCTTC
CASRPRPGTGAYNEQFF
>-|TRBV25-1|-|TRBJ1-1
TGTGCCAGCAACTTTAAGCCGGTCTCTGTCACTGAAGCTTTCTTT
CASNFKPVSVTEAFF
>-|TRBV13|TRBD1|TRBJ1-2
TGTGCCAGCAGCTCAGGGACAGGGGACTATGGCTACACCTTC
CASSSGTGDYGYTF
>-|TRBV3-1/TRBV3-2|-|TRBJ2-2
TGTGCCAGCGGACAGACGGGCGGGGAGCTGTTTTTT
CASGQTGGELFF
>-|TRBV6-5|-|TRBJ1-2
TGTGCCAGCAGTCTTGAGTTTGAGTACTATGGCTACACCTTC
CASSLEFEYYGYTF
>-|TRBV7-8|-|TRBJ2-7
TGTGCCAGCAGCTTAGCGTCCCTAGCGCAGTCCTACGAGCAGTACTTC
CASSLASLAQSYEQYF
>-|TRBV12-3/TRBV12-4|-|TRBJ2-2
TGTGCCAGCAGTGTCGTGACCGGGGAGCTGTTTTTT
CASSVVTGELFF
>-|TRBV2|-|TRBJ2-7
TGTGCCAGCACAAGACTAGACTCCTACGAGCAGTACTTC
CASTRLDSYEQYF
>-|TRBV12-3/TRBV12-4|-|TRBJ1-1
TGTGCCAGCAGCCCTACAGGGTGGACTGAAGCTTTCTTT
CASSPTGWTEAFF
>few|TRBV6-5|-|TRBJ1-1
TGTGCCAGCAGTTACTCGAGGAGCAGGGTGAACACTGAAGCTTTCTTT
CASSYSRSRVNTEAFF
>few|TRBV7-2|-|TRBJ2-7
TGTGCCAGCAGCCCCTCGGACTATTCCGAGCAGTACTTC
CASSPSDYSEQYF
>-|TRBV12-3/TRBV12-4|-|TRBJ2-1
TGTGCCAGCAGGCGGGACAGTGTCAATGAGCAGTTCTTC
CASRRDSVNEQFF
>-|TRBV9|-|TRBJ2-5
TGTGCCAGCAGCTCAAAAGGGGGACACCCACGCGGAGAGACCCAGTACTTC
CASSSKGGHPRGETQYF